A single sample is the source of the 30 T cell receptor beta chains below, sequenced in a study of blood T cell repertoires in COVID-19 (dated by TCRdb to the early 2020s). The library was built by means of the immunoSEQ multiplex PCR assay. TCRdb mirrors the immuneACCESS table, restricted to in-frame sequences. Some clones are absent from its copies; in checked studies, under half trace to an unresolved V gene, and the reason for the others is unknown. This sample lists 150,000 to 170,000 clones; about 81% were detected once. Of the sample, around 7% is held by the ten largest clones. The sequenced sample was PBMCs or T cells enriched from blood (not recorded which). These receptors originate from a man in his fifties or sixties who had recovered from COVID-19.

The V and J genes are TRBV6-1 and TRBJ1-1, with 10 bases aligning to TRBD1. This CDR3 is built from 16 residues. In germline, CDR1 is MNHNS, CDR2 SASEGT. Trimming cost V 3 bases and J 4 bases; bases outside gene matches: 8. The CDR3 DNA reads TGTGCCAGCAGTGACCACCGGACAGGGGGTTTCACTGAAGCTTTCTTT. Its translation: CASSDHRTGGFTEAFF.

The chain is built from TRBV6-5 and TRBJ1-6; D is perhaps TRBD1 (5 bases). With 6 bases removed from V and 9 bases from J, the gap between germline ends came to 15 bases. The CDR3 consists of 14 residues. Germline V gene sequence: CDR1 MNHEY, CDR2 SVGAGI. Here the CDR3 reads CASSSDSRSSPLHF. The CDR3 DNA reads as TGTGCCAGCAGCTCCGACAGCCGATCTTCACCCCTCCACTTT.

With respect to this clone: The sample holds other DNA sequences that translate to the same CDR3. This chain joins TRBV27 and TRBJ1-3, with 8 bases that match TRBD1. Germline CDR1 MNHEY, CDR2 SMNVEV (reference sequence). The trim removed 6 bases at V and 0 bases at J, leaving 1 base unmatched. This CDR3 has 14 residues. CDR3 loop: CASRTGGSGNTIYF. For the CDR3, the DNA is TGTGCCAGCAGAACAGGGGGCTCTGGAAACACCATATATTTT.

The V gene is TRBV29-1, the J gene TRBJ2-5, with 12 bases aligning to TRBD2. The CDR3 spans 16 residues. CDR1 and CDR2 from the germline V gene are SQVTM and ANQGSEA. V shed 1 base and J 5 bases; nucleotides not matched to a gene: 8. The CDR3 protein is CSVEVGLAGGFETQYF. CDR3 DNA: TGCAGCGTTGAAGTTGGCCTAGCGGGGGGGTTTGAGACCCAGTACTTC. Full variable domain (rest looked up from reference TRBV29-1 and TRBJ2-5): SAVISQKPSRDICQRGTSLTIQCQVDSQVTMMFWYRQQPGQSLTLIATANQGSEATYESGFVIDKFPISRPNLTFSTLTVSNMSPEDSSIYLCSVEVGLAGGFETQYFGPGTRLLVL.

The chain is built from TRBV3-1 (or the pseudogene TRBV3-2) and TRBJ1-4, with 8 bases fitting TRBD1. The junction had 6 bases not matched to a gene; V was cut back by 4 bases and J by 5 bases. The CDR3 runs 15 residues. Germline CDR1 LGHDT, CDR2 YNNKEL (reference sequence). CDR3 region: CASSLRTGWNEKLFF. DNA of the CDR3: TGTGCCAGCAGCCTGCGGACAGGGTGGAATGAAAAACTGTTTTTT.

The V call is TRBV7-3, the J call TRBJ2-3; D is perhaps TRBD1 (6 bases). The CDR3 length is 16 residues. V was trimmed by 2 bases and J by 3 bases, leaving 15 bases between them. Germline V gene lookup returns CDR1 SGHTA and CDR2 FQGTGA. DNA of the CDR3: TGTGCCAGCAGCTTACGAGGACAGTTAATAACAGATACGCAGTATTTT. Its protein product is CASSLRGQLITDTQYF.

The chain recombines TRBV4-1 with TRBJ1-6; D uncertain. CDR1 and CDR2 (germline): MGHRA, YSYEKL. Trimming took 0 bases from V and 11 from J, leaving 23 bases between them. The CDR3 runs 18 residues. This chain's CDR3 is CASSQEVPVGATGPPLHF. CDR3 sequence (DNA): TGCGCCAGCAGCCAAGAGGTCCCGGTCGGTGCAACTGGTCCACCCCTCCACTTT.

This rearrangement joins TRBV11-3 to TRBJ2-7; D not resolved. The CDR3 extends over 16 amino acids. Trimming cost V 0 bases and J 3 bases, with 15 bases left between them. The germline CDR1 and CDR2 sequences are SGHNT and YENEEA. CDR3 amino acids: CASSLDLLSGRYEQYF. The CDR3 DNA is TGTGCCAGCAGCTTAGATCTCTTGTCCGGTCGCTACGAGCAGTACTTC.

The gene calls are TRBV11-2 and TRBJ1-1, with 7 bases aligning to TRBD1. Unmatched junction bases numbered 13, after V lost 5 bases and J lost 4 bases. The CDR3 contains 16 residues. Germline V gene lookup returns CDR1 SGHAT and CDR2 FQNNGV. This CDR3 is CASSARLQGVGTEAFF. The DNA of the CDR3 is TGTGCCAGCAGCGCGCGACTTCAGGGGGTAGGCACTGAAGCTTTCTTT.

The chain recombines TRBV4-1 with TRBJ2-3; TRBD2 agrees at 8 bases. The J segment lost 2 bases and the V segment lost 1 base, leaving 5 bases of the junction unmatched. CDR1 is MGHRA, CDR2 YSYEKL, per germline. This CDR3 region has 16 residues. The DNA of the CDR3 is TGCGCCAGCAGCCAAGTGATAGCGGGGATCACAGATACGCAGTATTTT. As protein: CASSQVIAGITDTQYF.

The chain recombines TRBV24-1 with TRBJ1-1; a possible D gene is TRBD1 (5 bases). V lost 7 bases to trimming and J lost 1 base, with 9 bases between them. Germline V gene lookup returns CDR1 KGHDR and CDR2 SFDVKD. This CDR3 is 13 amino acids long. Here the CDR3 reads CATRWGENTEAFF. The CDR3 coding sequence is TGTGCCACCAGGTGGGGCGAGAACACTGAAGCTTTCTTT.

The V call is TRBV19, the J call TRBJ1-6, with a possible D match to TRBD1 (5 bases). Trimming left V 5 bases short and J 7 bases short, with 12 bases between. Germline CDR1 reads LNHDA; CDR2 reads SQIVND (reference sequence). The CDR3 is 14 amino acids. CDR3 loop: CASSPAGVNSPLHF. The CDR3, as DNA: TGTGCCAGTAGTCCCGCGGGGGTAAATTCACCCCTCCACTTT.

The V gene is TRBV29-1, the J gene TRBJ1-3; D unresolved. Between the trimmed V and J ends, which lost 4 bases and 3 bases, there was a span of 4 bases. The germline V gene has CDR1 SQVTM and CDR2 ANQGSEA. CDR3 length: 11 residues. The CDR3 is CSVVNGNTIYF. The CDR3 nucleotides read TGCAGCGTTGTAAATGGAAACACCATATATTTT.

The chain employs TRBV9 and TRBJ2-2; tentatively, D is TRBD2 (6 bases). The V gene's germline CDR1 is SGDLS and CDR2 YYNGEE. V was trimmed by 3 bases and J by 5 bases, leaving 11 bases between them. This CDR3 comprises 14 residues. CDR3 in DNA: TGTGCCAGCAGCGATGGAGGGTCGACCGGGGAGCTGTTTTTT. It translates to CASSDGGSTGELFF.

This rearrangement joins TRBV11-2 to TRBJ1-2; no clear D. There are 13 residues in the CDR3. Germline V CDR1 and CDR2: SGHAT, FQNNGV. Trimming pared 1 base from V and 3 bases from J, leaving 6 bases between. The CDR3 is CASSLGRDYGYTF. CDR3 in DNA: TGTGCCAGCAGCTTAGGGAGGGACTATGGCTACACCTTC.

The CDR3 sequence: CASSEAGRGLDTQYF. DNA of the CDR3: TGTGCCAGCAGTGAAGCGGGGCGGGGGCTAGATACGCAGTATTTT. The J gene is TRBJ2-3, the V gene TRBV6-1, with D perhaps matching TRBD2 (7 bases). In germline, CDR1 is MNHNS, CDR2 SASEGT. The CDR3 length is 15 residues. The V gene lost 0 bases and the J gene lost 5 bases, with 12 bases spanning the gap.

This chain connects TRBV11-3 to TRBJ2-3; 7 bases match TRBD2. The J segment lost 4 bases and the V segment lost 4 bases, leaving 8 bases of the junction unmatched. Germline assignment: CDR1 SGHNT and CDR2 YENEEA. This CDR3 comprises 15 residues. For the CDR3, the DNA is TGTGCCAGCAGCTCCCGCGGGGGAGGCGCAGATACGCAGTATTTT. This gives the protein CASSSRGGGADTQYF.

The chain is built from TRBV27 and TRBJ2-6; 9 nucleotides agree with TRBD1. V shed 6 bases and J 0 bases; nucleotides not matched to a gene: 12. The CDR3 has 19 amino acids. Germline loops: CDR1 MNHEY, CDR2 SMNVEV (reference sequence). CDR3 DNA sequence: TGTGCCAGCAGAGGGGTCGGGACAGGGCCTTTCTCTGGGGCCAACGTCCTGACTTTC. It encodes CASRGVGTGPFSGANVLTF.

V gene TRBV27 combines with J gene TRBJ1-2; 9 positions match TRBD1. V gave up 4 bases and J gave up 7 bases; unmatched junction bases: 7. CDR3 length: 14 amino acids. CDR1 is MNHEY and CDR2 is SMNVEV in the germline V gene (reference sequence). CDR3 in amino acids: CASSSIDRGGGYTF. DNA for the CDR3: TGTGCCAGCAGTTCCATTGACAGGGGGGGTGGCTACACCTTC.

This chain connects TRBV7-6 to TRBJ1-3, with D possibly matching TRBD1 (5 bases). Per germline, CDR1 SGHVS and CDR2 FNYEAQ. V was pared by 0 bases and J by 0 bases, with 9 bases between. The CDR3 runs to 16 residues. The CDR3 here is CASSLASGGSGNTIYF. For the CDR3, the DNA is TGTGCCAGCAGCTTAGCGTCGGGGGGCTCTGGAAACACCATATATTTT.

This clone appeared many times. The chain carries TRBV6-1 and TRBJ2-7; D may be TRBD1 (5 bases). Deletions cut 2 bases from V and 5 bases from J, with 10 bases between. Germline V CDR1 and CDR2: MNHNS, SASEGT. The CDR3 covers 13 residues. For the CDR3, the DNA is TGTGCCAGCAGTGAAACAAGGGGCCACGAGCAGTACTTC. It is translated as CASSETRGHEQYF.

The chain uses TRBV29-1 and TRBJ2-4, with a possible D match to TRBD2 (7 bases). The CDR3 consists of 14 residues. Between the trimmed V and J ends, which lost 2 bases and 6 bases, there was a span of 14 bases. The germline gives CDR1 SQVTM, CDR2 ANQGSEA. CDR3 in DNA: TGCAGCGTTGAACCGGGGGGCGGGGGAAACATTCAGTACTTC. Amino acids: CSVEPGGGGNIQYF.

The rearrangement uses TRBV30 and TRBJ1-5, with 9 nucleotides matching TRBD1. Germline V gene sequence: CDR1 GTSNPN, CDR2 SVGIG (reference sequence). With V trimmed by 8 bases and J by 2 bases, 4 bases remained unmatched. The CDR3 loop spans 13 amino acids. CDR3 DNA sequence: TGTGCCGTGGACAGGGGTGGCAATCAGCCCCAGCATTTT. It translates to CAVDRGGNQPQHF. The whole variable domain, filled in from reference TRBV30 and TRBJ1-5, reads SQTIHQWPATLVQPVGSPLSLECTVEGTSNPNLYWYRQAAGRGLQLLFYSVGIGQISSEVPQNLSASRPQDRQFILSSKKLLLSDSGFYLCAVDRGGNQPQHFGDGTRLSIL.

This chain joins TRBV19 and TRBJ1-2; D possibly corresponds to TRBD1 (5 bases). CDR1 and CDR2 (germline): LNHDA, SQIVND (reference sequence). Trimming shortened V by 5 bases and J by 1 base, and 8 bases separated the two germline ends. CDR3 length equals 13 residues. The CDR3 DNA is TGTGCCAGTAGTTCAGGGAATAACTATGGCTACACCTTC. It is translated as CASSSGNNYGYTF.

The V gene is TRBV9, the J gene TRBJ2-2; D perhaps matches TRBD2 (7 bases). The CDR3 runs 14 residues. Trimming removed 3 bases from V and 5 bases from J, with 11 bases in between. Germline V lookup: CDR1 SGDLS, CDR2 YYNGEE. DNA of the CDR3: TGTGCCAGCAGCGCCGAGGGGGGGACCGGGGAGCTGTTTTTT. Protein sequence: CASSAEGGTGELFF. The full variable domain, completed using reference TRBV9 and TRBJ2-2, is DSGVTQTPKHLITATGQRVTLRCSPRSGDLSVYWYQQSLDQGLQFLIQYYNGEERAKGNILERFSAQQFPDLHSELNLSSLELGDSALYFCASSAEGGTGELFFGEGSRLTVL.

The chain has TRBV5-1 and TRBJ1-5; D may be TRBD1 (6 bases). Trimming stripped 3 bases from V and 1 base from J, with 11 bases between. The length of the CDR3 is 15 residues. Germline CDR1 is SGHRS and CDR2 is YFSETQ. The DNA for the CDR3 is TGCGCCAGCAGCTCGACAGGATTGAGCAATCAGCCCCAGCATTTT. Its translation: CASSSTGLSNQPQHF.

The DNA for the CDR3 is TGTGCCAGCCGCTACGAAAGGACTCTAAGCTCAGATACGCAGTATTTT. Amino acids: CASRYERTLSSDTQYF. This chain links TRBV7-9 with TRBJ2-3, with a weak D call TRBD2 (5 bases). Germline V lookup: CDR1 SEHNR, CDR2 FQNEAQ (reference sequence). The ends were cut back, 8 bases at V and 4 bases at J, with 22 bases in the middle. This CDR3 has 16 amino acids.

The chain combines TRBV27 with TRBJ1-2, with TRBD1 matching 7 bases. Trimming cost V 3 bases and J 4 bases; bases outside gene matches: 8. The CDR3 spans 15 residues. Germline V lookup: CDR1 MNHEY, CDR2 SMNVEV (reference sequence). CDR3 loop: CASSFGGGASYGYTF. For the CDR3, the DNA is TGTGCCAGCAGTTTTGGAGGGGGCGCGAGCTATGGCTACACCTTC.

This chain links TRBV6-6 with TRBJ1-5; D may be TRBD1 (6 bases). The length of the CDR3 is 15 residues. The germline V gene encodes CDR1 MNHNY and CDR2 SVGAGI (reference sequence). Trimming shortened V by 5 bases and J by 6 bases, and 17 bases separated the two germline ends. The CDR3 sequence: CASSQQAGGSQPQHF. DNA of the CDR3: TGTGCCAGCAGTCAACAGGCGGGGGGCAGTCAGCCCCAGCATTTT.

This clone was recorded a few times. This chain connects TRBV18 to TRBJ1-2; maybe TRBD1 (6 bases). With 3 bases removed from V and 8 bases from J, the gap between germline ends came to 10 bases. Germline CDR1 and CDR2: KGHSH and LQKENI. There are 12 residues in the CDR3. CDR3 sequence reads: CASSPSGGGYTF. The CDR3 DNA is TGTGCCAGCTCACCCTCTGGGGGCGGCTACACCTTC.